This T cell receptor beta chain appears in the sequencing data of a study of blood T cell repertoires in COVID-19. Study at large: T cells, B-cell-depleted T cells, or PBMCs supplied cDNA or gDNA.

This CDR3 has 16 amino acids. The V end was cut by 5 bases, the J end by 3 bases, with 19 bases between. Germline CDR1 SQVTM, CDR2 ANQGSEA. In the authors' methods: Estimation of nucleated cell counts was performed using reference gene primer amplification. Clones were read by immunoSEQ multiplex PCR, and TCRdb kept only the in-frame ones, dropping some. V, J and clone size were drawn from that table, and D and trimming were deduced from the DNA. The sample has about 29,000 clones; about 80% are singletons. The sequencing input was peripheral blood. This receptor was taken from a woman in her seventies with acute or convalescent COVID-19. The chain employs TRBV29-1 and TRBJ2-2, with TRBD2 as a possible D gene (6 bases). The CDR3 DNA sequence: TGCAGCGTTTTAGGGTACGGGGGAGCCCACACCGGGGAGCTGTTTTTT. Its translation: CSVLGYGGAHTGELFF.